This T cell receptor (beta chain) was profiled in a study of blood T cell repertoires in COVID-19. Study-wide context: Nucleic acid was either cDNA or gDNA, and it came from T cells, B-cell-depleted T cells, or PBMCs.

The ends were cut back, 8 bases at V and 4 bases at J, with 17 bases in the middle. CDR3 size: 14 residues. Germline loops: CDR1 MGHRA, CDR2 YSYEKL. Per the original data handling: Amplification of reference gene primers provided the estimated nucleated cell counts. Sequenced by immunoSEQ multiplex PCR; TCRdb stores in-frame clones only, minus some. V and J calls plus clone size are reproduced from that table; the DNA served to infer D and trimming. Among about 160,000 clones listed, about 85% were seen once. The rearrangement joins TRBV4-1 to TRBJ1-1; a possible D gene is TRBD1 (5 bases). The source is a middle-aged man with acute or convalescent COVID-19. Sequencing was carried out using peripheral blood. The CDR3 region is CASGFGGGSTEAFF. The CDR3 DNA follows: TGCGCCAGCGGGTTCGGGGGAGGGAGCACTGAAGCTTTCTTT.